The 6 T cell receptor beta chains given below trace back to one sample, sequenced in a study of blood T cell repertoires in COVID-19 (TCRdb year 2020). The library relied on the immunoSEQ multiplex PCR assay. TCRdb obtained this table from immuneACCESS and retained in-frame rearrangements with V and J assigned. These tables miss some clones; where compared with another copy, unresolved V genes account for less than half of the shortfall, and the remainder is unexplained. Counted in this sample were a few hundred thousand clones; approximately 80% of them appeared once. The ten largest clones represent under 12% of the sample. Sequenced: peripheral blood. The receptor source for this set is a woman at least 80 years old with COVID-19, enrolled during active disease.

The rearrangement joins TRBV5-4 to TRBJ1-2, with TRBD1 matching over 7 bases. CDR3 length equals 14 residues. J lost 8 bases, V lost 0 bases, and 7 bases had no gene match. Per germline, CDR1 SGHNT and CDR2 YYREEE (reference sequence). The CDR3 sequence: CASSLVLSGGGYTF. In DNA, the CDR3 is TGTGCCAGCAGCTTGGTGCTCTCAGGGGGAGGCTACACCTTC.

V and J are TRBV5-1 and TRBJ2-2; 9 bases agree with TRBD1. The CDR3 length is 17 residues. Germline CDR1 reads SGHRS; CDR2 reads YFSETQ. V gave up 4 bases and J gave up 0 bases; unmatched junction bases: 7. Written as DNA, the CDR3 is TGCGCCAGCAGCGAAGACAGGGGGAGTACGAACACCGGGGAGCTGTTTTTT. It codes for CASSEDRGSTNTGELFF.

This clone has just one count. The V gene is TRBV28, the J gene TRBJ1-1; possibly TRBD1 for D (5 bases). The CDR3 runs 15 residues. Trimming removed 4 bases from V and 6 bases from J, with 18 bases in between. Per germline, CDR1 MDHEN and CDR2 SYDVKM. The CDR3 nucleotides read TGTGCCAGCAGTTCCTACAGGTCTAAAAACTCTGAAGCTTTCTTT. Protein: CASSSYRSKNSEAFF.

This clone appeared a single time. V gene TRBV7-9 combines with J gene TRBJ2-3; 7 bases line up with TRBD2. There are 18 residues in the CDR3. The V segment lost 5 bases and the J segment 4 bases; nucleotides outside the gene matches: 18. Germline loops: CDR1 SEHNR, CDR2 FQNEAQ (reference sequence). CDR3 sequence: CASSLTPRLAGESDTQYF. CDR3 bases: TGTGCCAGCAGCCTAACCCCTAGGTTGGCGGGGGAATCAGATACGCAGTATTTT.

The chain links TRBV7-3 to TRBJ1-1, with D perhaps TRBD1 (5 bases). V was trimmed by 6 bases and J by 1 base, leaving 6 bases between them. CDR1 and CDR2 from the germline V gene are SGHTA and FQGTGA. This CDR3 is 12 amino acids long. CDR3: CASSTGNTEAFF. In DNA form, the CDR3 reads TGTGCCAGCAGTACAGGGAACACTGAAGCTTTCTTT.

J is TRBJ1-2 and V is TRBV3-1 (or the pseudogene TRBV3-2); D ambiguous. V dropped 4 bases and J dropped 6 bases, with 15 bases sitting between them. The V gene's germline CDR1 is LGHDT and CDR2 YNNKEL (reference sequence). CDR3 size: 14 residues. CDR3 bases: TGTGCCAGCAGCCCCGCCACGGTGGGAGATGGCTACACCTTC. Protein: CASSPATVGDGYTF.